A single sample is the source of the 31 T cell receptor beta chains below, sequenced in a study of T-cell reconstitution after alpha-beta-depleted transplantation in children (dated by TCRdb to about 2016). Libraries were prepared through PCR. The sequencer listed for this sample is Illumina HiSeq 2500. To normalize quantification of the TCRbeta repertoire, the TCR libraries were built with molecular barcoding that relied on unique molecular identifiers. TCRdb itself trimmed the public reads at Q25 with fastp, ran MiXCR and retained productive beta chains. All rows with the same CDR3 protein become a single entry with the most common DNA and genes. The sample table records under 250,000 distinct CDR3 sequences; 24% of these occur just once. About 5% of the sample goes to the ten largest clones. The treatment or condition label on this specimen signifies: allogeneic hematopoietic cell transplantation with graft depleted of TCRalphabeta T cells and CD19 B cells.

Material: PBMCs, mostly from graft donor cells, obtained 360 days after TCRalphabeta/CD19-depleted stem cell transplant. Every receptor here comes from a female patient aged 2-9 years who had a stem cell transplant for congenital amegakaryocytic thrombocytopenia, so the T cells may come from the graft donor.

The CDR3 bases are TGTGCCAGCAGCAGACTCTCCATCGGGACTTCCTACACAGATACGCAGTATTTT. Amino acids: CASSRLSIGTSYTDTQYF. This chain links TRBV13 with TRBJ2-3, with TRBD2 as a possible D gene (6 bases). Deletions cut 5 bases from V and 2 bases from J, with 23 bases between. There are 18 residues in the CDR3. CDR1 is PRHDT, CDR2 FYEKMQ, per germline (reference sequence).

Turning to this clonotype: The conserved phenylalanine or tryptophan is not found at the CDR3 terminus, so this likely reflects a read error. The chain is built from TRBV30 and TRBJ1-4, with TRBD1 identical over 7 bases. The J segment lost 4 bases and the V segment lost 2 bases, leaving 7 bases of the junction unmatched. The germline gives CDR1 GTSNPN, CDR2 SVGIG (reference sequence). This CDR3 is 15 amino acids long. The CDR3 region is CAWSRNRGINEKLFC. Here the CDR3 DNA reads TGTGCCTGGAGTCGTAACAGGGGCATTAATGAAAAACTGTTTTGT.

This clonotype has more than one count but fewer than ten. A much larger clone lies a single base off, so this may be a read error. This chain uses TRBV2 with TRBJ1-5, with TRBD1 matching 7 bases. V was pared by 6 bases and J by 4 bases, with 3 bases of the junction left unmatched. Germline V CDR1 and CDR2: SNHLY, FYNNEI. The CDR3 is 13 amino acids. CDR3 residues: CASSQDRNQPQHF. The DNA of the CDR3 is TGTGCCAGCAGCCAGGACAGGAATCAGCCCCAGCATTTT. Combining the CDR3 with reference TRBV2 and TRBJ1-5 gives the whole variable domain EPEVTQTPSHQVTQMGQEVILRCVPISNHLYFYWYRQILGQKVEFLVSFYNNEISEKSEIFDDQFSVERPDGSNFTLKIRSTKLEDSAMYFCASSQDRNQPQHFGDGTRLSIL.

This clonotype has a handful of counts. The chain carries TRBV5-1 and TRBJ2-4; TRBD2 might be the D (6 bases). With 0 bases removed from V and 0 bases from J, the gap between germline ends came to 13 bases. The germline gives CDR1 SGHRS, CDR2 YFSETQ. The CDR3 is 17 residues long. The CDR3, as DNA: TGCGCCAGCAGCTTGGGGGGAGGCTACCTAGCCAAAAACATTCAGTACTTC. Residues: CASSLGGGYLAKNIQYF.

The chain uses TRBV3-1 and TRBJ1-6, with D unclear. Germline-derived CDR1 and CDR2 are LGHDT and YNNKEL (reference sequence). The CDR3 is 15 amino acids. V was clipped by 1 base and J by 8 bases, with 12 bases between them. The CDR3 bases are TGTGCCAGCAGCCAAGTGACTAGGGCAGATTCACCCCTCCACTTT. Protein product: CASSQVTRADSPLHF.

This clonotype was seen many times. The chain carries TRBV12-3 or TRBV12-4 and TRBJ2-7; D is tentatively TRBD1 or TRBD2 (5 bases each). Trimming left V 3 bases short and J 3 bases short, with 12 bases between. There are 14 residues in the CDR3. CDR3 sequence: CASSFERGNYEQYF. DNA of the CDR3: TGTGCCAGCAGTTTCGAGAGGGGAAACTACGAGCAGTACTTC.

The V gene is TRBV5-6, the J gene TRBJ2-7, with a possible D match to TRBD1 (6 bases). CDR1 is SGHDT and CDR2 is YYEEEE in the germline V gene. V lost 0 bases and J 2 bases, leaving 9 bases between the germline ends. CDR3 length: 14 residues. The CDR3 region has the DNA TGTGCCAGCAGCTTGGGGACAGACCCCTACGAGCAGTACTTC. This translates into CASSLGTDPYEQYF.

This clonotype was recorded a few times. The chain links TRBV11-2 to TRBJ2-7; D tentatively reads TRBD1 or TRBD2 (5 bases each). The V and J ends lost 7 bases and 3 bases respectively, with 19 bases between them. CDR3 length: 15 residues. In germline, CDR1 is SGHAT, CDR2 FQNNGV. Written as DNA, the CDR3 is TGTGCCAGCAATCCCAGACTCGGGGCGAACTACGAGCAGTACTTC. Its protein is CASNPRLGANYEQYF.

This clonotype was picked up a small number of times. V gene TRBV29-1 combines with J gene TRBJ2-7; D is unresolved. Trimming left V 2 bases short and J 2 bases short, with 10 bases between. The CDR3 totals 13 residues. Germline CDR1 reads SQVTM; CDR2 reads ANQGSEA. DNA for the CDR3: TGCAGCGTTGAAATAGGGAAGGCCTACGAGCAGTACTTC. Its translation is CSVEIGKAYEQYF.

This clonotype occurred many times. This chain links TRBV12-3 or TRBV12-4 with TRBJ2-2; D is unclear. Between the trimmed V and J ends, which lost 7 bases and 5 bases, there was a span of 11 bases. CDR3 length: 13 residues. Here the CDR3 reads CASITTLTGELFF. As DNA, the CDR3 is TGTGCCAGCATTACCACCCTAACCGGGGAGCTGTTTTTT.

J is TRBJ2-5 and V is TRBV10-3, with 8 nucleotides matching TRBD1. CDR1 and CDR2 from the germline V gene are ENHRY and SYGVKD. V trimming: 5 bases; J trimming: 3 bases; junction bases outside the gene matches: 5. The CDR3 is 14 residues long. The CDR3: CAISKETGEETQYF. In nucleotides, the CDR3 is TGTGCCATCAGTAAAGAGACAGGGGAAGAGACCCAGTACTTC.

Ten or more counts support this clonotype. The rearrangement links TRBV10-3 to TRBJ2-1; 14 nucleotides agree with TRBD2. This CDR3 is 16 amino acids long. CDR1 and CDR2 from the germline V gene are ENHRY and SYGVKD. J gave up 0 bases and V 7 bases, and 2 bases lay outside the gene matches. The CDR3 loop is CAITGTSGSSYNEQFF. The CDR3 region has the DNA TGTGCCATCACTGGGACTAGCGGGAGCTCCTACAATGAGCAGTTCTTC.

The V gene is TRBV7-2, the J gene TRBJ2-5, with unresolved D. This CDR3 region has 15 residues. V was shortened by 5 bases and J by 5 bases, with 18 bases between the two germline ends. Germline assignment: CDR1 SGHTA and CDR2 FQGNSA. CDR3 sequence: CASSIPDSWDETQYF. As DNA, the CDR3 is TGTGCCAGCAGCATCCCAGACTCGTGGGATGAGACCCAGTACTTC.

The chain has TRBV6-1 and TRBJ2-7; no clear D. The CDR3 contains 16 residues. The germline V gene encodes CDR1 MNHNS and CDR2 SASEGT. The V gene lost 0 bases and the J gene lost 0 bases, with 12 bases spanning the gap. CDR3 loop: CASSEALGELSYEQYF. The CDR3 region has the DNA TGTGCCAGCAGTGAAGCCTTAGGAGAACTCTCCTACGAGCAGTACTTC.

This clonotype was observed a few times. The rearrangement joins TRBV20-1 to TRBJ1-1; D not resolved. The germline CDR1 and CDR2 sequences are DFQATT and SNEGSKA (reference sequence). The CDR3 loop spans 15 amino acids. V lost 3 bases and J lost 0, with 14 bases in between. CDR3 nucleotide sequence: TGCAGTGCTAGTTTTCCGGGCAGCTTGAACACTGAAGCTTTCTTT. Residues: CSASFPGSLNTEAFF.

The genes are TRBV5-1 and TRBJ1-3; D perhaps matches TRBD1 (5 bases). The CDR3 is 16 amino acids. V shed 1 base and J shed 0 bases, with 11 bases lying between them. Looked up from germline, CDR1 is SGHRS and CDR2 is YFSETQ. The CDR3 DNA follows: TGCGCCAGCAGCTTGTGGGGCGGCAGCTCTGGAAACACCATATATTTT. This sequence encodes CASSLWGGSSGNTIYF.

This sequence joins TRBV28 and TRBJ1-2; 8 nucleotides line up with TRBD1. CDR3 length: 14 residues. The J segment lost 4 bases and the V segment lost 6 bases, leaving 7 bases of the junction unmatched. Germline-derived CDR1 and CDR2 are MDHEN and SYDVKM. Here the CDR3 DNA reads TGTGCCAGCAGGGTCCAGGGGGCGGGCTATGGCTACACCTTC. It specifies CASRVQGAGYGYTF.

This clonotype appeared a few times. V usage is TRBV2 and J usage is TRBJ2-1, with TRBD2 matching over 15 bases. From germline, CDR1 is SNHLY and CDR2 FYNNEI. Trimming removed 6 bases from V and 6 bases from J; junction bases left unmatched: 3. The CDR3 loop spans 15 amino acids. DNA for the CDR3: TGTGCCAGCAGGGAGGGACTAGCGGGGGGCAATGAGCAGTTCTTC. It is translated as CASREGLAGGNEQFF.

This clonotype has only a few counts. The genes are TRBV4-2 and TRBJ2-5, with a weak D call TRBD1 (6 bases). V gave up 2 bases and J gave up 4 bases, with 17 bases separating them. The germline V gene encodes CDR1 LGHNA and CDR2 YNFKEQ. The CDR3 extends over 16 amino acids. CDR3 sequence (DNA): TGTGCCAGCAGCCAACCACCTGGACAGATCCGAGAGACCCAGTACTTC. This encodes CASSQPPGQIRETQYF.

The rearrangement links TRBV20-1 to TRBJ2-1; TRBD1 might be the D (5 bases). Between the trimmed V and J ends, which lost 3 bases and 8 bases, there was a span of 14 bases. The CDR3 length is 13 residues. Germline values: CDR1 DFQATT, CDR2 SNEGSKA (reference sequence). CDR3 loop: CSARGQGWHEQFF. The CDR3 coding sequence is TGCAGTGCTAGGGGTCAGGGATGGCATGAGCAGTTCTTC.

This clonotype came up many times. The gene calls are TRBV6-5 and TRBJ1-4, with 9 bases that match TRBD1. The germline V gene has CDR1 MNHEY and CDR2 SVGAGI. This CDR3 is built from 14 residues. The V segment lost 5 bases and the J segment 4 bases; nucleotides outside the gene matches: 2. The CDR3, as DNA: TGTGCCAGCAGTACAGGGGGCGTTAATGAAAAACTGTTTTTT. Protein product: CASSTGGVNEKLFF.

This clonotype was picked up many times. This chain uses TRBV3-1 with TRBJ2-6; D not resolved. The CDR3 is 15 amino acids. Trimming left V 1 base short and J 0 bases short, with 4 bases between. The V gene's germline CDR1 is LGHDT and CDR2 YNNKEL (reference sequence). CDR3 residues: CASSQGGSGANVLTF. DNA for the CDR3: TGTGCCAGCAGCCAAGGGGGCTCTGGGGCCAACGTCCTGACTTTC.

Only a few counts were recorded for this clonotype. This chain joins TRBV6-4 and TRBJ2-1; TRBD1 aligns across 9 bases. The CDR3 covers 15 residues. V shed 6 bases and J 4 bases; nucleotides not matched to a gene: 7. Germline V gene data show CDR1 as MRHNA and CDR2 as SNTAGT. The CDR3 DNA follows: TGTGCCAGCAGCCAAACAGGGGGCGCTTACAATGAGCAGTTCTTC. This gives the protein CASSQTGGAYNEQFF.

The chain is built from TRBV2 and TRBJ1-1; D unclear. Per germline, CDR1 SNHLY and CDR2 FYNNEI. This CDR3 has 14 residues. V shed 0 bases and J shed 1 base, with 6 bases lying between them. For the CDR3, the DNA is TGTGCCAGCAGTGAAGCAGGGTGGAACACTGAAGCTTTCTTT. Translation gives CASSEAGWNTEAFF.

V usage is TRBV21-1 and J usage is TRBJ2-1. TRBV21-1 is a pseudogene segment. CDR3 length equals 11 residues. Written as DNA, the CDR3 is TGTGCCAGCAACCATACGGTCAGGCAGTTCTTC. Translating gives CASNHTVRQFF.

DNA for the CDR3: TGTGCCAGCAGCCAAGCTTCGTTGGGGCGGGTTGAGCAGTTCTTC. Protein sequence: CASSQASLGRVEQFF. The chain combines TRBV4-2 with TRBJ2-1; D is tentatively TRBD1 or TRBD2 (5 bases each). Per germline, CDR1 LGHNA and CDR2 YNFKEQ. The germline V and J ends were trimmed by 1 base and 9 bases, with 16 bases remaining between them. The CDR3 contains 15 residues.

This chain links TRBV4-2 with TRBJ2-2, with TRBD2 identical over 8 bases. Germline CDR1 and CDR2: LGHNA and YNFKEQ. J gave up 6 bases and V 0 bases, and 9 bases lay outside the gene matches. The CDR3 is made up of 17 amino acids. The CDR3 spells CASSQEGGGQVAGELFF. CDR3 DNA sequence: TGTGCCAGCAGCCAAGAAGGCGGGGGGCAGGTTGCCGGGGAGCTGTTTTTT.

This clonotype was counted only a few times. This sequence joins TRBV2 and TRBJ2-1; 8 positions match TRBD2. V lost 4 bases and J lost 4; bases outside the gene matches: 6. The CDR3 runs 15 residues. Per the germline V gene, CDR1 is SNHLY and CDR2 is FYNNEI. In DNA form, the CDR3 reads TGTGCCAGCAGTGCTCAGACTAGCGTTTACAATGAGCAGTTCTTC. Amino acids: CASSAQTSVYNEQFF.

This chain uses TRBV11-3 with TRBJ2-2; D ambiguous. The CDR3 spans 14 residues. Trimming removed 5 bases from V and 4 bases from J, with 11 bases in between. Germline assignment: CDR1 SGHNT and CDR2 YENEEA. The CDR3 is CASSPPLGTGELFF. The DNA for the CDR3 is TGTGCCAGCAGCCCCCCTTTGGGCACCGGGGAGCTGTTTTTT.

V gene TRBV28 combines with J gene TRBJ2-7; D uncertain. The V gene's germline CDR1 is MDHEN and CDR2 SYDVKM. This CDR3 has 12 residues. Trimming cost V 1 base and J 6 bases, with 7 bases left between them. CDR3 residues: CASSLFRAEQYF. DNA for the CDR3: TGTGCCAGCAGTTTATTTAGGGCCGAGCAGTACTTC. The variable domain in full, completed from reference TRBV28 and TRBJ2-7, reads DVKVTQSSRYLVKRTGEKVFLECVQDMDHENMFWYRQDPGLGLRLIYFSYDVKMKEKGDIPEGYSVSREKKERFSLILESASTNQTSMYLCASSLFRAEQYFGPGTRLTVT.

CDR3 bases: TGTGCCAGCTCACCAGAACTAGACAAAGAGACCCAGTACTTC. Amino acid sequence: CASSPELDKETQYF. This chain links TRBV18 with TRBJ2-5, with TRBD2 as a possible D gene (5 bases). The CDR3 is made up of 14 amino acids. V was shortened by 2 bases and J by 3 bases, with 10 bases between the two germline ends. Per germline, CDR1 KGHSH and CDR2 LQKENI.